Shown below are 9 T cell receptor beta chains from a single sample sequenced in a study of cytomegalovirus exposure and HLA in healthy donors. The PCR employed 60 Vbeta primers together with 13 Jbeta primers. Clones were sequenced by immunoSEQ multiplex PCR, and TCRdb holds only the in-frame ones, with some missing. The sample lists 150,000 or so clones; 82% were seen once. Input material: PBMCs. Receptor source: a woman between 50 and 59 years old in good health and CMV-seropositive.

The chain carries TRBV5-5 and TRBJ1-3; tentatively, D is TRBD1 (6 bases). Trimming removed 4 bases from V and 4 bases from J, with 9 bases in between. Germline V gene lookup returns CDR1 SGHKS and CDR2 YYEKEE (reference sequence). The CDR3 spans 13 residues. The chain's CDR3 is CASSNRAGNTIYF. CDR3 nucleotides: TGTGCCAGCAGCAACAGGGCGGGAAACACCATATATTTT.

This clone was seen only once. This chain joins TRBV4-2 and TRBJ2-1, with 11 positions matching TRBD2. Trimming cost V 4 bases and J 10 bases; bases outside gene matches: 12. Germline V gene sequence: CDR1 LGHNA, CDR2 YNFKEQ. This CDR3 contains 16 residues. The CDR3: CASSPRLAGSQEEQFF. Here the CDR3 DNA reads TGTGCCAGCAGCCCGAGACTAGCGGGGTCGCAGGAGGAGCAGTTCTTC.

The sample holds a few counts of this clone. V and J are TRBV5-4 and TRBJ2-7; TRBD1 is a possible D gene (6 bases). Looked up from germline, CDR1 is SGHNT and CDR2 is YYREEE (reference sequence). This CDR3 region has 12 residues. Trimming pared 0 bases from V and 6 bases from J, leaving 7 bases between. CDR3 protein: CASSLGGREQYF. The DNA for the CDR3 is TGTGCCAGCAGCTTGGGGGGGCGCGAGCAGTACTTC.

Only one count was recorded for this clone. The rearrangement joins TRBV5-6 to TRBJ2-1; 10 positions match TRBD1. The germline CDR1 and CDR2 sequences are SGHDT and YYEEEE. Trimming removed 2 bases from V and 7 bases from J; junction bases left unmatched: 6. This CDR3 is 15 amino acids long. CDR3 protein: CASSFGDRGSNEQFF. The CDR3 nucleotides read TGTGCCAGCAGCTTTGGGGACAGGGGTTCTAATGAGCAGTTCTTC.

This clone was observed a few times. The chain carries TRBV4-3 and TRBJ1-4; the D gene is possibly TRBD1 (5 bases). Per germline, CDR1 LGHNA and CDR2 YSLEER. This CDR3 has 15 amino acids. The V end lost 1 base, the J end lost 6 bases, and 12 bases lay between the germline ends. CDR3 loop: CASSQVATADEKLFF. The CDR3 DNA reads TGCGCCAGCAGCCAAGTCGCGACAGCAGATGAAAAACTGTTTTTT.

This chain's CDR3 is CASKDRGNSDQPQHF. The CDR3 DNA follows: TGTGCCAGTAAGGACAGGGGAAATAGTGATCAGCCCCAGCATTTT. V usage is TRBV19 and J usage is TRBJ1-5, with TRBD1 matching over 9 bases. J lost 5 bases, V lost 7 bases, and 9 bases had no gene match. Germline CDR1 and CDR2: LNHDA and SQIVND (reference sequence). CDR3 length: 15 residues.

This chain links TRBV5-1 with TRBJ2-3; 8 bases agree with TRBD1. In germline, CDR1 is SGHRS, CDR2 YFSETQ. V dropped 1 base and J dropped 3; count of bases not matched to a gene: 4. The CDR3 has 15 residues. The CDR3, as DNA: TGCGCCAGCAGCTTGCTGGACAGGGATACAGATACGCAGTATTTT. Residues: CASSLLDRDTDTQYF.

This clone came up a few times. The chain combines TRBV5-8 with TRBJ2-1, with 7 nucleotides matching TRBD2. The J segment lost 9 bases and the V segment lost 1 base, leaving 7 bases of the junction unmatched. CDR1 and CDR2 (germline): SGHTS, YDEGEE. This CDR3 has 14 amino acids. For the CDR3, the DNA is TGTGCCAGCAGCTTGATGCGGGGGAAGGGTGAGCAGTTCTTC. Its translation: CASSLMRGKGEQFF.

The CDR3 bases are TGTGCCAGTAGTATTGGAGTTACTGGAAACACCATATATTTT. This sequence encodes CASSIGVTGNTIYF. The chain combines TRBV19 with TRBJ1-3; D call uncertain. The CDR3 runs to 14 residues. The V gene's germline CDR1 is LNHDA and CDR2 SQIVND (reference sequence). Trimming took off 3 bases at V and 2 bases at J, with 8 bases between the two ends. The variable domain in full, with the rest retrieved from reference TRBV19 and TRBJ1-3, is DGGITQSPKYLFRKEGQNVTLSCEQNLNHDAMYWYRQDPGQGLRLIYYSQIVNDFQKGDIAEGYSVSREKKESFPLTVTSAQKNPTAFYLCASSIGVTGNTIYFGEGSWLTVV.